This T cell receptor beta chain was obtained from a study of human T cells and chemical hapten exposure. Study information: Patients got weekly scalp diphenylcyclopropenone doses over the roughly 24-week study.

CDR1 is SGHDN, CDR2 FVKESK, per germline. The V segment lost 0 bases and the J segment 3 bases; nucleotides outside the gene matches: 4. CDR3 size: 16 residues. Only a few counts were recorded for this clonotype. Time point given: pre-sensitization, week 0. Sample treatment: therapeutic diphenylcyclopropenone sensitization with weekly scalp DPC. TCRdb reprocessed the RACE reads via MiXCR and lists one record per CDR3 protein. The sample shows 150,000 to 200,000 distinct CDR3 sequences, almost 30% of them seen only once. Sequences were derived from whole blood, sampled in connection with sensitization to the hapten diphenylcyclopropenone (DPC). This sequence was found in a woman aged 25 to 39 with alopecia areata. Some clones in this sample may be carry-over from other donors' samples. V and J are TRBV14 and TRBJ2-7; 11 bases are shared with TRBD2. CDR3 sequence (DNA): TGTGCCAGCAGCCAAGAACTAGCGGGGGCCTTCTACGAGCAGTACTTC. It specifies CASSQELAGAFYEQYF. Using reference TRBV14 and TRBJ2-7 for the parts outside the CDR3, the full variable domain is EAGVTQFPSHSVIEKGQTVTLRCDPISGHDNLYWYRRVMGKEIKFLLHFVKESKQDESGMPNNRFLAERTGGTYSTLKVQPAELEDSGVYFCASSQELAGAFYEQYFGPGTRLTVT.